The 26 T cell receptor beta chains reported below all come from one sample, sequenced in a study of CD8 T cells in ankylosing spondylitis. TCRdb independently ran MiXCR on the 5' RACE reads; one entry per CDR3 protein. The sample has more than 150,000 distinct CDR3 sequences; roughly 12% are singletons. Specimen: blood, either unsorted or a sorted T cell fraction (not recorded which). These TCRs come from a male donor with ankylosing spondylitis or in good health (not recorded which).

This clonotype showed up just a few times. This CDR3 reads CASSFSRTGGDEQFF. In nucleotides, the CDR3 is TGTGCCAGCAGTTTTTCGAGGACAGGGGGCGATGAGCAGTTCTTC. The chain carries TRBV27 and TRBJ2-1; 11 bases are shared with TRBD1. Germline V lookup: CDR1 MNHEY, CDR2 SMNVEV (reference sequence). The J segment lost 8 bases and the V segment lost 3 bases, leaving 6 bases of the junction unmatched. The CDR3 loop spans 15 amino acids.

V usage is TRBV12-3 or TRBV12-4 and J usage is TRBJ2-5, with a weak D call TRBD2 (6 bases). This CDR3 is 14 amino acids long. V gave up 4 bases and J gave up 2 bases, with 11 bases separating them. CDR3 coding DNA: TGTGCCAGCAGTTCCGTAGCGGTTCAAGAGACCCAGTACTTC. It encodes CASSSVAVQETQYF.

This chain joins TRBV6-4 and TRBJ2-3; tentative D call: TRBD1 (5 bases). Trimming took off 5 bases at V and 0 bases at J, with 12 bases between the two ends. The V gene's germline CDR1 is MRHNA and CDR2 SNTAGT. The CDR3 extends over 15 amino acids. CDR3 region: CASSKDKGSTDTQYF. In DNA, the CDR3 is TGTGCCAGCAGTAAGGACAAGGGGAGCACAGATACGCAGTATTTT.

CDR3 sequence (DNA): TGCAGCGTTGAAGGATCTGAACCCAGCTCCTACGAGCAGTACTTC. Its protein is CSVEGSEPSSYEQYF. The V gene is TRBV29-1, the J gene TRBJ2-7; D remains ambiguous. Deletions cut 1 base from V and 0 bases from J, with 13 bases between. Germline CDR1 and CDR2: SQVTM and ANQGSEA. This CDR3 is 15 amino acids long.

This clonotype came up a few times. The V call is TRBV6-5, the J call TRBJ2-7, with 8 bases matching TRBD1. V lost 2 bases, J lost 7 bases, and 4 bases stayed unmatched. This CDR3 is 13 amino acids long. Germline-derived CDR1 and CDR2 are MNHEY and SVGAGI. CDR3: CASSYATGGEQYF. The CDR3, as DNA: TGTGCCAGCAGTTACGCTACAGGGGGAGAGCAGTACTTC.

This clonotype was observed a few times. The chain is built from TRBV12-3 or TRBV12-4 and TRBJ2-7, with D uncertain. V shed 3 bases and J shed 8 bases, with 14 bases lying between them. The CDR3 has 13 amino acids. The chain's CDR3 is CASSFGSFNKQYF. As DNA, the CDR3 is TGTGCCAGCAGTTTTGGCTCTTTTAACAAGCAGTACTTC.

This clonotype was found a few times. This chain uses TRBV5-1 with TRBJ2-7; D is undetermined. V was clipped by 2 bases and J by 0 bases, with 18 bases between them. This CDR3 has 17 amino acids. Germline V gene sequence: CDR1 SGHRS, CDR2 YFSETQ. The CDR3 DNA sequence: TGCGCCAGCAGCTTTGGTACTTACGGCCCGAGCTCCTACGAGCAGTACTTC. Its protein product is CASSFGTYGPSSYEQYF.

This clonotype has a handful of counts. The rearrangement links TRBV7-9 to TRBJ2-7; possible D gene TRBD1, 6 bases. The V gene lost 4 bases and the J gene lost 3 bases, with 13 bases spanning the gap. The CDR3 covers 14 residues. CDR1 is SEHNR and CDR2 is FQNEAQ in the germline V gene (reference sequence). CDR3 region: CASSSRTVYYEQYF. The CDR3 nucleotides read TGTGCCAGCAGCTCCCGGACAGTCTACTACGAGCAGTACTTC.

The chain recombines TRBV15 with TRBJ1-2, with D possibly being TRBD1 (5 bases). Germline V gene lookup returns CDR1 LNHNV and CDR2 YYDKDF (reference sequence). The CDR3 is 14 residues long. Trimming removed 0 bases at V and 4 bases at J, with 9 bases between. CDR3 sequence: CATSRDGTLYGYTF. CDR3 nucleotides: TGTGCCACCAGCAGAGATGGGACCCTCTATGGCTACACCTTC.

The sample holds many counts of this clonotype. The chain carries TRBV5-1 and TRBJ1-2; D perhaps matches TRBD1 (5 bases). V lost 4 bases and J lost 7, with 20 bases in between. The CDR3 extends over 15 amino acids. Germline lookup yields CDR1 SGHRS and CDR2 YFSETQ. The CDR3 DNA follows: TGCGCCAGCAGCGTCCCGGGACGGCCTTTTGTTGGCTACACCTTC. Its translation: CASSVPGRPFVGYTF.

The DNA of the CDR3 is TGCGCCAGCAGCTGGACAGGGGGCACTGAAGCTTTCTTT. Translation: CASSWTGGTEAFF. The J gene is TRBJ1-1, the V gene TRBV5-1, with 10 bases identical to TRBD1. This CDR3 is 13 amino acids long. CDR1 and CDR2 (germline): SGHRS, YFSETQ. Losses at the gene ends were 3 bases for V and 4 bases for J; bases not matched to a gene: 0.

This rearrangement joins TRBV30 to TRBJ1-2; D gene uncertain. The germline V and J ends were trimmed by 3 bases and 4 bases, with 15 bases remaining between them. Germline V gives CDR1 GTSNPN, CDR2 SVGIG (reference sequence). The CDR3 is made up of 14 amino acids. The CDR3 nucleotides read TGTGCCTGGAGCCGACGGACGAGCCCCTATGGCTACACCTTC. Its protein is CAWSRRTSPYGYTF.

This rearrangement joins TRBV7-2 to TRBJ2-7; either TRBD1 or TRBD2 may supply D (5 bases each). The CDR3 runs 14 residues. Germline assignment: CDR1 SGHTA and CDR2 FQGNSA. V lost 4 bases and J lost 5, with 15 bases in between. The CDR3 reads CASSSRRDPDEQYF. In DNA, the CDR3 is TGTGCCAGCAGCTCTCGCCGGGACCCCGACGAGCAGTACTTC.

The V call is TRBV27, the J call TRBJ2-2, with D possibly being TRBD2 (6 bases). V was pared by 8 bases and J by 9 bases, with 10 bases between. CDR1 and CDR2 from the germline V gene are MNHEY and SMNVEV (reference sequence). CDR3 length: 11 amino acids. CDR3 DNA: TGTGCCAGCGGGGGGACGTGGGAGCTGTTTTTT. Encoded protein: CASGGTWELFF.

Ten or more counts support this clonotype. Written as DNA, the CDR3 is TGTGCCAGCAGCTTGAGGGCATTAATTAGCGCCACTGAAGCTTTCTTT. Its translation is CASSLRALISATEAFF. The genes are TRBV5-6 and TRBJ1-1; no clear D. V gave up 1 base and J gave up 4 bases, with 17 bases separating them. This CDR3 is built from 16 residues. Germline V CDR1 and CDR2: SGHDT, YYEEEE.

The chain is built from TRBV28 and TRBJ2-2; D unresolved. The CDR3 length is 14 residues. The ends were cut back, 8 bases at V and 1 base at J, with 11 bases in the middle. Germline loops: CDR1 MDHEN, CDR2 SYDVKM. The CDR3 region has the DNA TGTGCCAGCTCCTTTCCAGAGAACACCGGGGAGCTGTTTTTT. As protein: CASSFPENTGELFF.

This clonotype showed up just a few times. The V and J genes are TRBV10-3 and TRBJ2-3; D is unclear. Germline V CDR1 and CDR2: ENHRY, SYGVKD. V was pared by 3 bases and J by 3 bases, with 10 bases between. The CDR3 is 14 residues long. This CDR3 is CAISDRYWTDTQYF. The CDR3 DNA sequence: TGTGCCATCAGTGACCGGTATTGGACAGATACGCAGTATTTT.

The chain couples TRBV27 to TRBJ2-3; D remains ambiguous. V lost 5 bases and J lost 2, with 14 bases in between. The CDR3 is made up of 15 amino acids. CDR1 is MNHEY, CDR2 SMNVEV, per germline (reference sequence). CDR3 amino acids: CASSRTNSDTDTQYF. CDR3 sequence (DNA): TGTGCCAGCAGTAGAACTAACTCAGACACAGATACGCAGTATTTT.

This clonotype was detected a few times. This rearrangement joins TRBV20-1 to TRBJ2-3, with D perhaps TRBD2 (5 bases). Germline CDR1 is DFQATT and CDR2 is SNEGSKA (reference sequence). The CDR3 spans 18 residues. V lost 0 bases and J 2 bases, leaving 21 bases between the germline ends. CDR3 region: CSARDLRPAASFTDTQYF. The CDR3 coding sequence is TGCAGTGCTAGAGATCTCCGGCCAGCGGCTTCCTTCACAGATACGCAGTATTTT.

In its sample, this clonotype was seen many times. The gene calls are TRBV4-2 and TRBJ1-1, with a weak D call TRBD1 (6 bases). CDR1 and CDR2 from the germline V gene are LGHNA and YNFKEQ. The V gene lost 1 base and the J gene lost 6 bases, with 9 bases spanning the gap. The CDR3 has 13 amino acids. The CDR3 coding sequence is TGTGCCAGCAGCCAAGGGGGGCTGGCTGAAGCTTTCTTT. Translating gives CASSQGGLAEAFF.

The chain combines TRBV5-6 with TRBJ2-1; TRBD2 aligns across 8 bases. This CDR3 has 14 residues. J was trimmed by 7 bases and V by 1 base; bases with no gene match: 4. Germline V gene data show CDR1 as SGHDT and CDR2 as YYEEEE. The CDR3 DNA follows: TGTGCCAGCAGCTTGATAGCGGGGAAGAATGAGCAGTTCTTC. Protein product: CASSLIAGKNEQFF.

Only a few counts were recorded for this clonotype. This chain uses TRBV10-3 with TRBJ2-4, with 9 bases lining up with TRBD1. The CDR3 contains 17 residues. Germline CDR1 and CDR2: ENHRY and SYGVKD. V lost 6 bases, J lost 1 base, and 10 bases stayed unmatched. CDR3 DNA sequence: TGTGCCATCAGATCAAGACAGGGGGACGCGGCCAAAAACATTCAGTACTTC. It is translated as CAIRSRQGDAAKNIQYF.

This clonotype has more than one count but fewer than ten. The chain has TRBV4-1 and TRBJ1-4, with a weak D call TRBD1 (5 bases). Trimming took off 0 bases at V and 4 bases at J, with 9 bases between the two ends. Germline V CDR1 and CDR2: MGHRA, YSYEKL. This CDR3 region has 15 residues. The CDR3 loop is CASSQEQDFNEKLFF. The CDR3 nucleotides read TGCGCCAGCAGCCAAGAACAGGACTTTAATGAAAAACTGTTTTTT.

This clonotype came up a few times. The rearrangement uses TRBV27 and TRBJ1-6; D is uncertain. Germline V gene data show CDR1 as MNHEY and CDR2 as SMNVEV (reference sequence). This CDR3 is built from 15 residues. V lost 6 bases, J lost 5 bases, and 14 bases lay in between. CDR3 DNA: TGTGCCAGCAGCCTATACCCTCGCAATAATTCACCCCTCCACTTT. Translating gives CASSLYPRNNSPLHF.

The chain couples TRBV4-1 to TRBJ1-1; the D is unclear. The CDR3 is 15 residues long. CDR1 and CDR2 (germline): MGHRA, YSYEKL. V lost 4 bases and J 0 bases, leaving 12 bases between the germline ends. The DNA of the CDR3 is TGCGCCAGCAGCCCAGGCCGCGCTATGAACACTGAAGCTTTCTTT. Translation gives CASSPGRAMNTEAFF.

This clonotype appeared a few times. J is TRBJ2-1 and V is TRBV20-1; 7 bases agree with TRBD2. The length of the CDR3 is 12 residues. Germline values: CDR1 DFQATT, CDR2 SNEGSKA (reference sequence). V lost 0 bases, J lost 8 bases, and 1 base stayed unmatched. The CDR3 sequence: CSARDLADEQFF. The CDR3 bases are TGCAGTGCTAGAGATCTAGCGGATGAGCAGTTCTTC.